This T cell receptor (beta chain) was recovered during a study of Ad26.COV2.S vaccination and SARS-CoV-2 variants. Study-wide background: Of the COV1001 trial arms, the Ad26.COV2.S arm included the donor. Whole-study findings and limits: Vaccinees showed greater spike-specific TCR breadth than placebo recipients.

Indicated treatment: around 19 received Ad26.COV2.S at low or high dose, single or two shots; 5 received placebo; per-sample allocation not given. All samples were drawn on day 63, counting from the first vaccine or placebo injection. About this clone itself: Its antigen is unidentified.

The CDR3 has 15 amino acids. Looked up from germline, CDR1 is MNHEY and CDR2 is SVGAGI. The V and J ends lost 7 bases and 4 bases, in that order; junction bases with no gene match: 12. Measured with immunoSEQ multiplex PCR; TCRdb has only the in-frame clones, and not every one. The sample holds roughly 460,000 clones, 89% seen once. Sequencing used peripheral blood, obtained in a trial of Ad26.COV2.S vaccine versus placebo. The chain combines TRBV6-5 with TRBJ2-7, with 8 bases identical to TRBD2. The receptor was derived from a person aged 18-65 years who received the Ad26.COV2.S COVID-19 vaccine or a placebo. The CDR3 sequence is CASTASGGIGYEQYF. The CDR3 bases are TGTGCCAGCACCGCATCGGGGGGGATAGGGTACGAGCAGTACTTC.